The present TCR beta chain was sequenced within a study of cytomegalovirus exposure and HLA in healthy donors listed by TCRdb under 2017. Describing the broader study: According to an earlier analysis of 450 to 650 of the donors, about 179 million T cells yielded 100 million or so unique TCR beta sequences and around 300 Gb of sequence data. A later analysis re-examined previously published TCR beta repertoires from 500 to 700 donors and added high-resolution HLA genotyping to investigate patterns of TCR occurrence. To predict cytomegalovirus infection status, the study brought together high-throughput TCR immunosequencing, statistical association of individual TCRs with disease status, and machine learning. Rather than drawing on any new phenotypic data, the later analysis identified candidate immune exposures from TCR beta sequences and the way those sequences occurred across donors. Typing coverage differed by locus: A, B, C, DRB1 and DQB1 were typed in roughly 620-630 donors, DQA1 in approximately 520, DPA1 in nearly 610, and DPB1 in approximately 450. The aim of the study was to test whether cataloging public T cell receptors could identify signatures of past pathogen exposure. Both class I and class II loci were covered by HLA typing, at four-digit resolution. Donor age, sex, ethnicity and CMV serostatus were compiled alongside the repertoire data. Among 350 to 400 genotyped donors of the cohort, an average of around 240,000 unique TCR beta nucleotide sequences were sequenced per donor, roughly 18% of them non-productive. Besides the first cohort of approximately 670 subjects, a separate validation cohort made up of roughly 130 different subjects was used. All discovery cohort repertoires had been generated using a single sequencing platform. Of the 398 genotyped donors, over 70% fell in the genetic ancestry cluster associated with self-reported Caucasian donors. Because of strong linkage in the cohort, roughly five DR-DQ haplotypes were treated as single units for association and clustering. Roughly 300 gigabases of sequencing data and 70 million to 100 million unique TCR sequences were included in an early release covering roughly 600 HLA-typed donors. The T cell repertoires of several hundred subjects were profiled by immunosequencing and related to cytomegalovirus serostatus. An earlier analysis of approximately 630 of the donors applied high-throughput TCR beta sequencing to assess whether each TCR beta V gene segment acted as functional or pseudogenic. In a later genetic analysis, genome-wide SNP genotypes for about three fifths of the 666 donors were used, and that subset was treated as a discovery cohort.

Reading the germline V gene gives CDR1 SNHLY and CDR2 FYNNEI. Taken from cysteine to phenylalanine, the CDR3 has 17 residues. Only CDR3 DNA remains: 51 bases, in frame from the first base. For this chain, trimming is 4 bases at the V end and 4 bases at the J end, and the number of junction bases without a gene match is 7. On this clone itself: Its antigen is currently not known. No base-level quality is on record; no much larger clone is a single base apart.

In total, approximately 690 healthy bone marrow donors made up the cohort. At the time of sampling, all cohort members were nominally healthy, though unrecorded immune exposures were likely present. The donor was CMV seronegative and belonged to the group of over 350 seronegative cohort members. Every donor gave a peripheral blood sample, and the peripheral blood mononuclear cells from that sample were used for TCR beta sequencing. Genomic DNA extraction from the blood cell samples was performed with the Qiagen DNeasy Blood Extraction Kit. Library creation used the immunoSEQ multiplex PCR assay. A mixture of 60 forward primers for TCR Vbeta segments and 13 reverse primers for TCR Jbeta segments was used in the multiplex PCR. The CDR3 region of rearranged TCR beta genes was amplified from genomic DNA by a multiplex PCR assay. On the Illumina HiSeq System, the amplified TCR beta libraries were sequenced as 87-base-pair reads. The original methods were these. A later analysis tallied some 79 million unique TCR beta chains across the 700 or so repertoires, and some 10 million of those chains were shared by two or more donors. A nearest-neighbor algorithm error-corrected the raw reads and collapsed the reads into unique sequences, merging closely related sequences to remove PCR and sequencing errors. CDR3 sequences were aligned to IMGT reference sequences to assign V, D and J gene segments. Each retained sequence needed at least a six-nucleotide match to both a V gene segment and a J gene segment. Rearrangements were classified as productive when the CDR3 lacked stop codons and remained in frame with V and J, and all other rearrangements were classified as non-productive. Following IMGT convention, CDR3 was defined as the stretch from the second conserved V-encoded cysteine up to the conserved J-encoded phenylalanine. In an earlier analysis of roughly 610 of the donors, sequences lacking an unambiguous match to a single V gene segment were excluded. In an earlier analysis of about 590 of the donors, a V segment was called functional when productive rearrangements were above 56.7%, and segregating when the standard deviation between donors exceeded 5%. A statistical classification framework was developed to diagnose cytomegalovirus status using the catalog of TCR beta chain sequences. In a later analysis, V and J genes were assigned by comparing TCR nucleotide sequences against IMGT/GENE-DB human TR gene sequences. The TCRdist pipeline was used in a later analysis to assign CDR3 sequences and most-parsimonious VDJ recombination scenarios. In a later analysis, each TCR beta chain was defined by its CDR3 amino acid sequence together with its V-gene family, and reads lacking a unique V-gene family were excluded. As a way to deal with suspected cross-contamination and a sequencing artifact, a later analysis dropped 450 to 700 nucleotide sequences that were highly shared and had low generation probability. For each public chain, a later analysis derived a clonal expansion index from normalized ranks of inferred template counts within each repertoire. In a later analysis, generation probabilities were computed with a VDJ recombination model fitted to out-of-frame rearrangements, and the resulting probabilities were checked against IGoR. Hypergeometric tests were used in a later analysis to score TCR-TCR, TCR-HLA and TCR-CMV co-occurrence, with a repertoire-size bias correction applied to the TCR pairs. In a later analysis, false discovery rates were estimated by permuting HLA or CMV assignments 20 times. In a later analysis, co-occurring TCRs were grouped using DBSCAN, and TCRdist sequence similarity was added for clustering within HLA-allele-positive subsets. For co-occurrence clustering, repertoires with fewer than 30,000 or more than 120,000 public chains were excluded, along with five repertoires with anomalous nucleotide sharing. The clones in this table, taken by TCRdb from immuneACCESS, are in-frame only. Not every clone is retained; where verified, under half of the shortfall comes from an unresolved V gene, and the cause of the rest is unknown. The DNA was the basis for D and trimming; V, J and clone size are from that table. The sample has some 110,000 clones on record, 9% to 10% of them singletons. Less than 4% of the sample is taken by the ten largest.

Overall study outcomes, separate from this receptor: Strong co-occurrence of HLA alleles, especially DR and DQ, made assigning TCR associations to individual alleles difficult. The authors suggested that the approach could potentially be extended to other disease states and immunological phenotypes. A later analysis associated 15,000 to 20,000 TCR beta sequences with specific HLA alleles at a false discovery rate of 0.05. A cluster of highly shared sequence variants was judged likely to represent a technical artifact of the sequencing pipeline. Some IMGT-functional V segments, including TRBV6-2 and TRBV6-3, could not be distinguished by the 87-base-pair reads and were therefore excluded. In a later genetic analysis, a missense DCLRE1C variant was associated with V-gene and J-gene trimming of TCR beta chains, and the association was replicated in an independent cohort. The study listed 150 to 200 TCR beta chains as associated with cytomegalovirus. A later analysis found that most CMV-associated TCR beta chains appeared HLA-restricted, with HLA associations seemingly driven largely by CMV exposure. Correlated functional status among segregating V segments might reflect linkage disequilibrium, but an unknown experimental factor could not be ruled out. A later analysis found that HLA-associated TCR beta chains were more clonally expanded and had lower generation probabilities than equally common non-associated chains. Sequencing depth was assumed to be roughly uniform across donors in the presence/absence analyses, though that assumption may not hold. In vitro tests confirmed that a few of the cytomegalovirus-associated TCR beta chains recognize cytomegalovirus antigens. Cytomegalovirus status was reported to be diagnosed by the classifier with high specificity and sensitivity in both the original and validation cohorts. In a later analysis, the rate of TCR association differed among HLA loci, with DRB1 alleles having the most associated TCRs and HLA-C alleles having the fewest. According to a later analysis, parvovirus B19, influenza, CMV and Epstein-Barr virus appeared linked to several top co-occurrence clusters. The only immune exposure information available for the cohort was CMV serostatus. Across donors, most TCR sequences were observed very rarely, whereas some public TCRs were present in many individuals. HLA typing was unavailable for some donors at each locus, so association tests used only the typed subset. Broadly in line with IMGT annotations, most TCR beta V segments showed up in productive rearrangements about 87% or about 30% of the time in an earlier analysis of a few hundred of the donors. This cohort had only TCR beta chains sequenced, and the lack of alpha or paired-chain data limited which features could be detected. The earlier analysis of fewer than 750 of the donors excluded fewer than 20 rarely observed V segments, including chromosome 9 orphons, because counts were too low. A further reported finding was that TCR beta sequences accurately predicted the HLA-A and HLA-B alleles for most subjects in the first cohort. A later genetic analysis reported fewer N-insertions in productive TCRs among donors in an Asian-associated ancestry cluster than the roughly 700-donor mean.

The sample comprised PBMCs. The sequence was collected from a man aged 25-40 years in good health and CMV-seronegative. The chain couples TRBV2 to TRBJ2-5; the junction holds 15 bases that match TRBD2. The CDR3 region has the sequence CASSALGLAGGPETQYF. In nucleotide form, the sequence is TGTGCCAGCAGTGCTCTGGGACTAGCGGGGGGACCAGAGACCCAGTACTTC.